This TCR beta chain is from a study of brain metastases from non-small cell lung cancer. For this clone: The antigen remains unidentified.

Study-wide findings and caveats: In about 62% of brain metastases, T-cell clones were expanded compared with matched primary tumors.

Data came from immunoSEQ multiplex PCR; TCRdb stores just in-frame clones and leaves some out. Here the sample spans some 6,000 clones, approximately 80% being singletons. Trimming cost V 5 bases and J 2 bases, with 8 bases left between them. This CDR3 is built from 13 residues. Germline CDR1 is SGHVS and CDR2 is FNYEAQ. The sequence was obtained from a donor aged 40 or older with non-small cell lung cancer. Sequenced sample: primary lung tumor tissue. The chain uses TRBV7-6 and TRBJ2-3; D gene ambiguous. The CDR3 nucleotides read TGTGCCAGCAGCCGTCTCGCCACAGATACGCAGTATTTT. This translates into CASSRLATDTQYF.